This T cell receptor (beta chain) was profiled in a study of cytomegalovirus exposure and HLA in healthy donors. This CDR3 has 14 residues. Germline CDR1 is SGHRS and CDR2 is YFSETQ. Trimming took 0 bases from V and 3 from J; bases not matched to a gene: 3. A note on this clone: Its antigen is currently unknown.

PCR primers comprised 60 Vbeta and 13 Jbeta primers. Libraries were prepared by immunoSEQ multiplex PCR; TCRdb keeps only in-frame clonotypes and omits some of them. The sample has tens of thousands of clones. Healthy bone marrow donors made up the cohort. Study-wide findings and caveats: A later analysis linked about 17,000 TCR beta sequences to HLA alleles at 0.05 false discovery rate. In a later analysis, a missense DCLRE1C variant was linked to TCR beta V- and J-gene trimming.

Sequencing input: PBMCs. The chain employs TRBV5-1 and TRBJ2-7, with TRBD2 identical over 7 bases. The receptor was derived from a male donor in good health and CMV-seronegative. CDR3 protein: CASSLGREGYEQYF. DNA of the CDR3: TGCGCCAGCAGCTTGGGTAGGGAGGGCTACGAGCAGTACTTC. Complete variable domain (other parts from reference TRBV5-1 and TRBJ2-7): KAGVTQTPRYLIKTRGQQVTLSCSPISGHRSVSWYQQTPGQGLQFLFEYFSETQRNKGNFPGRFSGRQFSNSRSEMNVSTLELGDSALYLCASSLGREGYEQYFGPGTRLTVT.